The 4 T cell receptor beta chains below all came from one sample that was sequenced in a study of vaccination effects on CD4 cells after COVID-19. Profiling relied on immunoSEQ multiplex PCR, and the TCRdb table lists in-frame clones only, not all of them. The table includes 26,000 or so clones, under 90% detected once. Pools of viral peptides were used by the ViraFEST assay to expand antigen-specific CD4+ T cells ahead of sequencing. Upon completion of around eleven days in culture, CD4+ T cells were isolated. Each participant was administered two doses of either the BNT162b2 or the mRNA-1273 vaccine. No antigen has been assigned to these receptors. Sample: CD4+ T cells from PBMCs cultured with HCoV-NL63 spike peptides, taken after COVID-19 vaccination. These receptors all stem from a human donor who received a COVID-19 vaccine. Some clones in this sample may be carry-over from other donors' samples.

This clone was counted a few times. J is TRBJ1-6 and V is TRBV7-6; no clear D gene. The CDR3 runs to 12 residues. Germline lookup yields CDR1 SGHVS and CDR2 FNYEAQ. With 2 bases removed from V and 9 bases from J, the gap between germline ends came to 5 bases. CDR3 region: CASSLLISPLHF. The DNA of the CDR3 is TGTGCCAGCAGCTTATTAATTTCACCCCTCCACTTT. Full variable domain (rest looked up from reference TRBV7-6 and TRBJ1-6): GAGVSQSPRYKVTKRGQDVALRCDPISGHVSLYWYRQALGQGPEFLTYFNYEAQQDKSGLPNDRFSAERPEGSISTLTIQRTEQRDSAMYRCASSLLISPLHFGNGTRLTVT.

This clone was found once. The genes are TRBV7-8 and TRBJ2-7; no definite D call. The CDR3 covers 13 residues. V lost 4 bases and J lost 7, with 14 bases in between. CDR1 is SGHVS and CDR2 is FQNEAQ in the germline V gene. This chain's CDR3 is CASSSARAWEQYV. DNA of the CDR3: TGTGCCAGCAGCTCAGCTCGCGCCTGGGAGCAGTACGTC.

In its sample, this clone was seen a few times. The chain employs TRBV6-5 and TRBJ1-2; 8 bases are a match to TRBD1. Germline V lookup: CDR1 MNHEY, CDR2 SVGAGI. Trimming removed 1 base from V and 1 base from J; junction bases left unmatched: 5. The CDR3 contains 16 residues. This CDR3 is CASSYWTGNGNYGYTF. CDR3 coding DNA: TGTGCCAGCAGTTACTGGACAGGGAACGGTAACTATGGCTACACCTTC.

The V gene is TRBV28, the J gene TRBJ2-5; possible D gene TRBD2, 5 bases. The germline V gene encodes CDR1 MDHEN and CDR2 SYDVKM. The length of the CDR3 is 16 residues. Trimming left V 8 bases short and J 5 bases short, with 24 bases between. In DNA, the CDR3 is TGTGCCAGCTCCATCCTACCACCAGCGGTCCCTGAGACCCAGTACTTC. As protein: CASSILPPAVPETQYF.